Sequencing of this TCR beta chain was carried out in a study of shared clonotypes between healthy human individuals. Germline assignment: CDR1 SNHLY and CDR2 FYNNEI. The J segment lost 7 bases and the V segment lost 6 bases, leaving 8 bases of the junction unmatched. This CDR3 comprises 15 residues. DNA at about 210 ng, tens of thousands of T cell genomes, went into sorted-subset replicate PCRs. Measured with immunoSEQ multiplex PCR; TCRdb has only the in-frame clones, and not every one. The data show 2 million to 3 million clones, approximately 90% seen once. This chain links TRBV2 with TRBJ1-4, with 10 bases aligning to TRBD1. Sample: naive CD4+ T cells sorted from blood. Subset noted: CD45RA+ positively selected. The source is a man aged 18 to 30 in good health. This chain's CDR3 is CASRAGTGVFEKLFF. The CDR3 coding sequence is TGTGCCAGCAGAGCCGGGACAGGGGTGTTTGAAAAACTGTTTTTT.